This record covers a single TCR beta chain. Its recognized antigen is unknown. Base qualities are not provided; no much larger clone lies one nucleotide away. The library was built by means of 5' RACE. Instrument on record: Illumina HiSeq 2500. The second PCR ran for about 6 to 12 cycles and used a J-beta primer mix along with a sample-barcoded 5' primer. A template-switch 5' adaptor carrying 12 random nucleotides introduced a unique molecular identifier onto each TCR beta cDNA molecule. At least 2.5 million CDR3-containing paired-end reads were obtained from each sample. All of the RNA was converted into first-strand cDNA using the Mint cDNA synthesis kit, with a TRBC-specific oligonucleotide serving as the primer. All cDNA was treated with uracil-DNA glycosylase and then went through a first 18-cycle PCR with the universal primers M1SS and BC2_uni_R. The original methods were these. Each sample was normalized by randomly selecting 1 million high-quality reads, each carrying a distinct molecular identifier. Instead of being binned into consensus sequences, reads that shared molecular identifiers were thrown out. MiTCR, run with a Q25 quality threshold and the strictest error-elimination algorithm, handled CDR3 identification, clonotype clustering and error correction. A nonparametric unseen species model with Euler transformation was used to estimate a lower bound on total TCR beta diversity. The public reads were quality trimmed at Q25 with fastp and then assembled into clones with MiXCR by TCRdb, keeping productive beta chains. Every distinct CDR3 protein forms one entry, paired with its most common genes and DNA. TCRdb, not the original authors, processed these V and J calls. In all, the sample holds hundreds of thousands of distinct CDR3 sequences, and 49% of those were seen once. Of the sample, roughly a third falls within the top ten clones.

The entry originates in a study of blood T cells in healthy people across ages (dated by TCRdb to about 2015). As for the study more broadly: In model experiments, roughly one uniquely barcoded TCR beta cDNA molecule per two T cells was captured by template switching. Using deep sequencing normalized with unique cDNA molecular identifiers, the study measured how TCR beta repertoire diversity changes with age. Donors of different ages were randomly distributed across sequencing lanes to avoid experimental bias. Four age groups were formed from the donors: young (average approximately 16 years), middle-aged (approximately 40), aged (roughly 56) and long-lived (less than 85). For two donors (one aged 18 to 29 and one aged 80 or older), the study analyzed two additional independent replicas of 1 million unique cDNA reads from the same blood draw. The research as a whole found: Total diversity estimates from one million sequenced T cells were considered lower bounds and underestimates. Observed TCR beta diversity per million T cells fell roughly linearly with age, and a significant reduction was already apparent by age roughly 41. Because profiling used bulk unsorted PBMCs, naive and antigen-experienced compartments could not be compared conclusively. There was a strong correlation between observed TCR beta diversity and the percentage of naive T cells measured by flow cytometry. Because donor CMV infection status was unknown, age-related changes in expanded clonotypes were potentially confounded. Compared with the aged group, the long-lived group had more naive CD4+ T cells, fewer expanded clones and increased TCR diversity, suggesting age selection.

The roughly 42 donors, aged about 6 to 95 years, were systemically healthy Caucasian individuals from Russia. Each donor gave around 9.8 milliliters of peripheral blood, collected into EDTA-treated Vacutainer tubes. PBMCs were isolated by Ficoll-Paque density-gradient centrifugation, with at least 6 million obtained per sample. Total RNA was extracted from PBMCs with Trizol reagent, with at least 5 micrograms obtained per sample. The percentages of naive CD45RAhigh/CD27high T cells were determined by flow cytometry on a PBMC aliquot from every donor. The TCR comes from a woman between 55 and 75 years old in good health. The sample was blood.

The DNA is TGTGCCACCAGTGACCCAGGGGCCACTGAAGCTTTCTTT. It translates to CATSDPGATEAFF. The chain is encoded by TRBV24-1 joined to TRBJ1-1, with a tentative D gene TRBD1 over 6 matching bases. The germline V gene specifies KGHDR as CDR1 and SFDVKD as CDR2. There are 13 amino acids in the CDR3, from cysteine to phenylalanine inclusive. The only DNA kept is the CDR3, 39 bases in frame from the first base. V loses 4 bases of germline sequence and J loses 4 bases, and the interval between the two ends is 9 bases.